The 10 T cell receptor beta chains below were found in one sample sequenced in a study of T cells in Graves' hyperthyroidism and ophthalmopathy. The source material, RNA transcripts, was used to amplify TCR beta CDR3 regions. The HTBI primer set drove a first-round RT-PCR of the TCR CDR3. A single record per CDR3 protein comes from TCRdb applying MiXCR to the multiplex PCR reads. The repertoire holds some 350,000 distinct CDR3 sequences, 25% seen once, with more than 60% in the top ten. Sequencing input: blood. The receptors come from a man between 50 and 59 years old with Graves' hyperthyroidism.

The genes are TRBV14 and TRBJ2-7, with 7 bases identical to TRBD1. The germline gives CDR1 SGHDN, CDR2 FVKESK. The J segment lost 4 bases and the V segment lost 4 bases, leaving 4 bases of the junction unmatched. CDR3 length: 13 residues. CDR3: CASSRQGLYEQYF. CDR3 nucleotide sequence: TGTGCCAGCAGCCGACAGGGTCTATACGAGCAGTACTTC.

The rearrangement joins TRBV6-1 to TRBJ1-5; no definite D call. Germline loops: CDR1 MNHNS, CDR2 SASEGT. The CDR3 totals 15 residues. Trimming stripped 0 bases from V and 3 bases from J, with 9 bases between. The CDR3 loop reads CASSEAESNNQPQHF. The DNA of the CDR3 is TGTGCCAGCAGTGAAGCGGAAAGCAACAATCAGCCCCAGCATTTT.

The V gene is TRBV28, the J gene TRBJ1-2; D may be TRBD1 (6 bases). V was clipped by 6 bases and J by 8 bases, with 16 bases between them. Germline-derived CDR1 and CDR2 are MDHEN and SYDVKM. This CDR3 contains 13 residues. The CDR3 coding sequence is TGTGCCAGCAGCCCCGTGAGAGGGGGAGGCTACACCTTC. It encodes CASSPVRGGGYTF.

This clonotype was seen more than once but under ten times. The chain uses TRBV12-5 and TRBJ2-1; D perhaps matches TRBD2 (6 bases). Trimming took off 4 bases at V and 6 bases at J, with 7 bases between the two ends. This CDR3 is built from 12 residues. The germline gives CDR1 LGHNT, CDR2 FRNRAP. The CDR3 region is CASGWEVNEQFF. The CDR3 DNA reads TGTGCTAGTGGTTGGGAGGTCAATGAGCAGTTCTTC.

This clonotype was observed at least ten times. J is TRBJ2-3 and V is TRBV7-9; TRBD1 aligns across 8 bases. Trimming at V came to 5 bases and at J to 2 bases, leaving 3 bases not matched to a gene. Germline-derived CDR1 and CDR2 are SEHNR and FQNEAQ (reference sequence). This CDR3 spans 14 amino acids. The CDR3 DNA is TGTGCCAGCAGCGCGACAGGGGCCACAGATACGCAGTATTTT. Translation: CASSATGATDTQYF.

The table lists this clonotype with a few counts. The chain joins TRBV5-4 to TRBJ2-3, with D perhaps matching TRBD2 (5 bases). Trimming cost V 4 bases and J 5 bases, with 11 bases left between them. This CDR3 comprises 13 residues. Germline V CDR1 and CDR2: SGHNT, YYREEE (reference sequence). The CDR3 is CASSQTGRDTQYF. The CDR3 region has the DNA TGTGCCAGCAGCCAAACTGGGAGAGATACGCAGTATTTT.

The sample holds a few counts of this clonotype. This sequence joins TRBV20-1 and TRBJ2-7, with 11 bases matching TRBD2. V lost 4 bases, J lost 3 bases, and 8 bases stayed unmatched. The germline CDR1 and CDR2 sequences are DFQATT and SNEGSKA (reference sequence). This CDR3 is 15 amino acids long. The CDR3 is CSATGLAGGFYEQYF. The CDR3 DNA follows: TGCAGTGCTACTGGTCTAGCGGGAGGTTTCTACGAGCAGTACTTC.

This clonotype has more than one count but fewer than ten. The CDR3 region has the DNA TGTGCCAGCAGTTTATTTGGACAGGTAACTCCCCAAGATACGCAGTATTTT. It codes for CASSLFGQVTPQDTQYF. The V call is TRBV27, the J call TRBJ2-3, with 7 bases aligning to TRBD1. Per germline, CDR1 MNHEY and CDR2 SMNVEV (reference sequence). V dropped 1 base and J dropped 5; count of bases not matched to a gene: 12. There are 17 residues in the CDR3.

In this sample, this clonotype turned up a few times. This chain joins TRBV5-1 and TRBJ2-3, with 9 bases that match TRBD1. V shed 0 bases, J shed 6 bases, and the junction held 5 bases outside the gene matches. Germline V gene lookup returns CDR1 SGHRS and CDR2 YFSETQ. CDR3 size: 15 residues. CDR3 sequence reads: CASSLGQGVGDTQYF. The CDR3 DNA reads TGCGCCAGCAGCTTGGGACAGGGGGTAGGGGATACGCAGTATTTT.

This clonotype was recorded a few times. The V and J genes are TRBV5-1 and TRBJ2-1; the D is unclear. The CDR3 spans 9 residues. The V gene lost 9 bases and the J gene lost 7 bases, with 5 bases spanning the gap. CDR1 and CDR2 from the germline V gene are SGHRS and YFSETQ. The CDR3 nucleotides read TGCGCCACCCTTAATGAGCAGTTCTTC. As protein: CATLNEQFF.